The 22 T cell receptor beta chains in this list originate from one sample, sequenced in a study of PD-1 blockade in classical Hodgkin lymphoma. The repertoire was sequenced with immunoSEQ multiplex PCR; TCRdb's copy has only in-frame clones and lacks some. The sample shows roughly 97,000 clones, 80% to 85% of them seen only once. Relapse after autologous stem cell transplantation occurred in every patient, and brentuximab vedotin exposure varied. Sequences were derived from peripheral blood mononuclear cells (PBMCs), sampled at baseline. Receptors originate from a human donor with classical Hodgkin lymphoma.

This clone was recorded only once. The chain has TRBV5-1 and TRBJ1-3; D is undetermined. CDR3 size: 16 residues. V was shortened by 4 bases and J by 0 bases, with 14 bases between the two germline ends. Germline loops: CDR1 SGHRS, CDR2 YFSETQ. The CDR3: CASSQVGGSSGNTIYF. DNA of the CDR3: TGCGCCAGCAGCCAAGTTGGAGGGAGCTCTGGAAACACCATATATTTT.

The chain joins TRBV18 to TRBJ2-5; no firm D call. This CDR3 has 13 amino acids. CDR1 is KGHSH and CDR2 is LQKENI in the germline V gene. The ends were cut back, 3 bases at V and 7 bases at J, with 12 bases in the middle. CDR3 amino acids: CASSPLDLTTQYF. In nucleotides, the CDR3 is TGTGCCAGCTCACCCCTTGACCTGACGACCCAGTACTTC. The variable domain in full, with the rest retrieved from reference TRBV18 and TRBJ2-5, is NAGVMQNPRHLVRRRGQEARLRCSPMKGHSHVYWYRQLPEEGLKFMVYLQKENIIDESGMPKERFSAEFPKEGPSILRIQQVVRGDSAAYFCASSPLDLTTQYFGPGTRLLVL.

This clone appeared a few times. The chain uses TRBV7-9 and TRBJ2-1; no definite D call. The CDR3 consists of 12 residues. Trimming took 0 bases from V and 5 from J, leaving 2 bases between them. The germline V gene encodes CDR1 SEHNR and CDR2 FQNEAQ (reference sequence). CDR3 sequence: CASSLANNEQFF. CDR3 bases: TGTGCCAGCAGCTTAGCAAACAATGAGCAGTTCTTC.

The chain joins TRBV7-3 to TRBJ1-1; D is unclear. V was trimmed by 5 bases and J by 1 base, leaving 2 bases between them. Per the germline V gene, CDR1 is SGHTA and CDR2 is FQGTGA. The CDR3 totals 11 residues. CDR3 loop: CASSTNTEAFF. Written as DNA, the CDR3 is TGTGCCAGCAGCACGAACACTGAAGCTTTCTTT.

V is TRBV5-1 and J is TRBJ2-2, with TRBD2 matching 8 bases. Germline V gives CDR1 SGHRS, CDR2 YFSETQ. The CDR3 spans 17 residues. J lost 1 base, V lost 4 bases, and 9 bases had no gene match. The CDR3 is CASSVVAGLGNTGELFF. The CDR3 DNA reads TGCGCCAGCAGCGTGGTTGCGGGACTAGGGAACACCGGGGAGCTGTTTTTT.

The chain has TRBV6-6 and TRBJ1-1; 9 nucleotides agree with TRBD1. This CDR3 is built from 15 residues. From germline, CDR1 is MNHNY and CDR2 SVGAGI (reference sequence). The ends lost 6 bases at V and 3 bases at J; junction bases unmatched: 8. CDR3 protein: CASRPIQGAYTEAFF. The CDR3 DNA reads TGTGCCAGCAGGCCGATACAGGGGGCATACACTGAAGCTTTCTTT.

The chain employs TRBV7-2 and TRBJ2-3, with no clear D. V was trimmed by 1 base and J by 2 bases, leaving 10 bases between them. Germline CDR1 is SGHTA and CDR2 is FQGNSA. The CDR3 covers 15 residues. The CDR3 coding sequence is TGTGCCAGCAGCTTAGGGGCCCTACCCACAGATACGCAGTATTTT. This codes for CASSLGALPTDTQYF.

The chain combines TRBV9 with TRBJ2-3, with 11 positions matching TRBD1. The germline CDR1 and CDR2 sequences are SGDLS and YYNGEE. This CDR3 comprises 15 residues. The V gene end was trimmed by 4 bases and the J gene end by 4 bases; junction bases not matched to a gene: 5. The CDR3 region has the DNA TGTGCCAGCAGCCGTGGACAGGGGGCCGCAGATACGCAGTATTTT. Translation: CASSRGQGAADTQYF.

This chain connects TRBV11-2 to TRBJ2-7, with 7 positions matching TRBD1. CDR1 and CDR2 (germline): SGHAT, FQNNGV. The trim removed 5 bases at V and 2 bases at J, leaving 9 bases unmatched. The CDR3 extends over 15 amino acids. The DNA for the CDR3 is TGTGCCAGCAGCCTAACACCTGGACAGGCCTACGAGCAGTACTTC. It codes for CASSLTPGQAYEQYF. The full variable domain, rest sourced from reference TRBV11-2 and TRBJ2-7, is EAGVAQSPRYKIIEKRQSVAFWCNPISGHATLYWYQQILGQGPKLLIQFQNNGVVDDSQLPKDRFSAERLKGVDSTLKIQPAKLEDSAVYLCASSLTPGQAYEQYFGPGTRLTVT.

V and J are TRBV28 and TRBJ2-1, with 7 nucleotides matching TRBD2. V was clipped by 7 bases and J by 6 bases; unmatched bases: 6. The germline CDR1 and CDR2 sequences are MDHEN and SYDVKM. The CDR3 runs to 13 residues. The CDR3 loop reads CASTAGTTNEQFF. CDR3 in DNA: TGTGCCAGCACCGCCGGGACTACCAATGAGCAGTTCTTC. Full variable domain (missing parts from reference TRBV28 and TRBJ2-1): DVKVTQSSRYLVKRTGEKVFLECVQDMDHENMFWYRQDPGLGLRLIYFSYDVKMKEKGDIPEGYSVSREKKERFSLILESASTNQTSMYLCASTAGTTNEQFFGPGTRLTVL.

The chain is built from TRBV27 and TRBJ2-1; possible D gene TRBD1, 6 bases. This CDR3 is 15 amino acids long. Germline V CDR1 and CDR2: MNHEY, SMNVEV (reference sequence). V lost 5 bases and J 0 bases, leaving 11 bases between the germline ends. Written as DNA, the CDR3 is TGTGCCAGCAGTCCCAGGGGAAGCTCCTACAATGAGCAGTTCTTC. This codes for CASSPRGSSYNEQFF.

This chain uses TRBV4-3 with TRBJ2-3; D not certain. V lost 0 bases and J lost 2, with 6 bases in between. CDR3 length equals 14 residues. Germline V gives CDR1 LGHNA, CDR2 YSLEER. As DNA, the CDR3 is TGCGCCAGCAGCCAAGATCGAACCACAGATACGCAGTATTTT. Its protein is CASSQDRTTDTQYF.

In regard to this clone: Within the sample, other DNA sequences also encode this same CDR3. The chain uses TRBV11-2 and TRBJ2-7, with 9 bases that match TRBD1. Germline V gives CDR1 SGHAT, CDR2 FQNNGV. Trimming removed 0 bases from V and 4 bases from J; junction bases left unmatched: 4. This CDR3 is 15 amino acids long. CDR3 in DNA: TGTGCCAGCAGCTTAGACTACAGGGGGCCATACGAGCAGTACTTC. Translated: CASSLDYRGPYEQYF.

This clone has only one observation. The chain joins TRBV11-2 to TRBJ2-2; the D gene is possibly TRBD2 (6 bases). Germline V lookup: CDR1 SGHAT, CDR2 FQNNGV. V was cut by 4 bases and J by 4 bases, with 16 bases left in between. This CDR3 is 16 amino acids long. In DNA, the CDR3 is TGTGCCAGCAGCTCCCGCTGGGGAGGTAGCACCGGGGAGCTGTTTTTT. Protein product: CASSSRWGGSTGELFF.

This chain links TRBV7-8 with TRBJ2-3, with D perhaps TRBD2 (6 bases). CDR3 length: 14 amino acids. Per the germline V gene, CDR1 is SGHVS and CDR2 is FQNEAQ. The ends were cut back, 7 bases at V and 8 bases at J, with 19 bases in the middle. CDR3 protein: CASTLGGSSGTQYF. In nucleotides, the CDR3 is TGTGCCAGCACCCTTGGAGGGAGCTCGGGTACGCAGTATTTT.

The rearrangement uses TRBV5-5 and TRBJ2-6; D gene unclear. The CDR3 is made up of 17 amino acids. V was shortened by 4 bases and J by 2 bases, with 16 bases between the two germline ends. Germline V lookup: CDR1 SGHKS, CDR2 YYEKEE (reference sequence). CDR3 nucleotide sequence: TGTGCCAGCAGCCCCCCTACCGGGCTAGCTGGGGCCAACGTCCTGACTTTC. Amino acid sequence: CASSPPTGLAGANVLTF.

The chain employs TRBV7-9 and TRBJ2-2; weak D call: TRBD1 (5 bases). V dropped 3 bases and J dropped 0 bases, with 8 bases sitting between them. This CDR3 has 15 residues. Germline lookup yields CDR1 SEHNR and CDR2 FQNEAQ (reference sequence). The CDR3 is CASSLAGSNTGELFF. For the CDR3, the DNA is TGTGCCAGCAGCTTGGCAGGGTCGAACACCGGGGAGCTGTTTTTT. Supplemented by reference TRBV7-9 and TRBJ2-2, the full variable domain reads DTGVSQNPRHKITKRGQNVTFRCDPISEHNRLYWYRQTLGQGPEFLTYFQNEAQLEKSRLLSDRFSAERPKGSFSTLEIQRTEQGDSAMYLCASSLAGSNTGELFFGEGSRLTVL.

The chain employs TRBV30 and TRBJ1-5; maybe TRBD1 (5 bases). This CDR3 has 13 amino acids. Germline values: CDR1 GTSNPN, CDR2 SVGIG (reference sequence). V was trimmed by 2 bases and J by 2 bases, leaving 7 bases between them. CDR3 sequence: CAWSLRGNQPQHF. CDR3 in DNA: TGTGCCTGGAGTCTCAGGGGCAATCAGCCCCAGCATTTT.

The gene calls are TRBV15 and TRBJ2-1, with TRBD2 identical over 9 bases. Unmatched junction bases numbered 27, after V lost 0 bases and J lost 9 bases. This CDR3 has 22 amino acids. Germline CDR1 and CDR2: LNHNV and YYDKDF (reference sequence). This CDR3 reads CATSRDLPTSGTASGYLFEQFF. As DNA, the CDR3 is TGTGCCACCAGCAGAGATCTCCCGACTAGCGGAACCGCCAGCGGGTACCTATTTGAGCAGTTCTTC.

V is TRBV19 and J is TRBJ2-1; D gene uncertain. Per the germline V gene, CDR1 is LNHDA and CDR2 is SQIVND (reference sequence). With 5 bases removed from V and 6 bases from J, the gap between germline ends came to 5 bases. The length of the CDR3 is 11 residues. CDR3 protein: CASSELNEQFF. The CDR3, as DNA: TGTGCCAGTAGTGAGCTCAATGAGCAGTTCTTC.

This rearrangement joins TRBV5-1 to TRBJ1-1; 10 nucleotides line up with TRBD1. CDR3 length: 15 residues. Trimming cost V 1 base and J 3 bases; bases outside gene matches: 3. Germline V gene data show CDR1 as SGHRS and CDR2 as YFSETQ. The CDR3 DNA reads TGCGCCAGCAGCTTGCTCGGGACAGGGGACACTGAAGCTTTCTTT. Amino acids: CASSLLGTGDTEAFF.

The CDR3 region is CASNLQGAGANVLTF. The CDR3, as DNA: TGTGCCAGCAACCTACAGGGAGCTGGGGCCAACGTCCTGACTTTC. The V and J genes are TRBV7-2 and TRBJ2-6; D is possibly TRBD1 (6 bases). The V end lost 7 bases, the J end lost 2 bases, and 12 bases lay between the germline ends. Germline V gives CDR1 SGHTA, CDR2 FQGNSA. This CDR3 contains 15 residues.